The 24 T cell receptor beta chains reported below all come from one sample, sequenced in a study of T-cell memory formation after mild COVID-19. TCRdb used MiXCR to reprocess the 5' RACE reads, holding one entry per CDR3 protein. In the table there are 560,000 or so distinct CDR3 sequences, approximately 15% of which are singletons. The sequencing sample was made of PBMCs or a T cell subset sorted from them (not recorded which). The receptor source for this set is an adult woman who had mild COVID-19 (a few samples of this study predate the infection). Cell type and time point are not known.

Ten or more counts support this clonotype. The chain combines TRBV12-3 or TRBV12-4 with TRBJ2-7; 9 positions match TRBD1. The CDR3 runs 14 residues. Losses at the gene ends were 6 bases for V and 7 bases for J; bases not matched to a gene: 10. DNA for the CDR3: TGTGCCAGCAGGGATACAGGGGGCCAAAGGGAGCAGTACTTC. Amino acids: CASRDTGGQREQYF.

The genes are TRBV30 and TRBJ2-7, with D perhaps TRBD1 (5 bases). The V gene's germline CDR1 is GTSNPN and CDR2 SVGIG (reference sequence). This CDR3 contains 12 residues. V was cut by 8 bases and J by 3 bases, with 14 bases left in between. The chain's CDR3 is CAASGKGYEQYF. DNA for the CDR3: TGTGCCGCGTCAGGGAAAGGCTACGAGCAGTACTTC.

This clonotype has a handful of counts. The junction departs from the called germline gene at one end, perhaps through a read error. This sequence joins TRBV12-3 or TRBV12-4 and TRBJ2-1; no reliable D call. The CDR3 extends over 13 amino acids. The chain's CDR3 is CASSLSSGNAQFF. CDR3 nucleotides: TGTGCCAGCAGTCTCTCATCGGGTAATGCGCAGTTCTTC.

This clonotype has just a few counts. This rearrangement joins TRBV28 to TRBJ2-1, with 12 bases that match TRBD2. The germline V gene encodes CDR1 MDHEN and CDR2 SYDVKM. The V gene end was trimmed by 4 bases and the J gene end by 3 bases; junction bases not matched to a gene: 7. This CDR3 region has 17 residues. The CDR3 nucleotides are TGTGCCAGCAGTTCTCCCGGGACTAGCGGGCTCTACAATGAGCAGTTCTTC. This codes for CASSSPGTSGLYNEQFF.

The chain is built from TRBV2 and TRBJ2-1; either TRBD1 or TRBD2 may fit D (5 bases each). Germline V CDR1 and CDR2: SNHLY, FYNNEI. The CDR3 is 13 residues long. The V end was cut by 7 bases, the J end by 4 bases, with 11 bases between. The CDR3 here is CASIPGPYNEQFF. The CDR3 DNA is TGTGCCAGCATCCCGGGACCGTACAATGAGCAGTTCTTC.

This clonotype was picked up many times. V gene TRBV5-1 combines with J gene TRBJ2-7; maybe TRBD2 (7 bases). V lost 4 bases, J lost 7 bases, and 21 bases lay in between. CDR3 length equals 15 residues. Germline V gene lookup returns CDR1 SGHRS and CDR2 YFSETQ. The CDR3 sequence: CASSPLNGGGEEQYF. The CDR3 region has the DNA TGCGCCAGCAGCCCACTTAACGGAGGGGGGGAAGAGCAGTACTTC.

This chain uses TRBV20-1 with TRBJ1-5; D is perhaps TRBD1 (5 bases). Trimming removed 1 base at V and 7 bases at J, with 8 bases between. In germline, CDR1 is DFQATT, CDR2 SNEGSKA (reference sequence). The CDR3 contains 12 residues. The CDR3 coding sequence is TGCAGTGCTAGAGGGGGGGGGCAGCCCCAGCATTTT. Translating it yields CSARGGGQPQHF.

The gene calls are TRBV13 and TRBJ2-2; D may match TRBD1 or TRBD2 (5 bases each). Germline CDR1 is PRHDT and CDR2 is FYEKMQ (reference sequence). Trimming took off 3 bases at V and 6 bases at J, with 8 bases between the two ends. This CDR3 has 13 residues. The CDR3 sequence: CASSFRGAGELFF. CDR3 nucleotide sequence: TGTGCCAGCAGCTTTCGAGGGGCCGGGGAGCTGTTTTTT. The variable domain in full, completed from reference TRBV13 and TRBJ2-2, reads AAGVIQSPRHLIKEKRETATLKCYPIPRHDTVYWYQQGPGQDPQFLISFYEKMQSDKGSIPDRFSAQQFSDYHSELNMSSLELGDSALYFCASSFRGAGELFFGEGSRLTVL.

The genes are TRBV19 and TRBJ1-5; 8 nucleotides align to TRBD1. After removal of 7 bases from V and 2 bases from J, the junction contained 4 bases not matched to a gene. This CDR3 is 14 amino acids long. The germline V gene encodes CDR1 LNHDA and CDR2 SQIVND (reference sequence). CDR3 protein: CASTPDRGNQPQHF. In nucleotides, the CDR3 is TGTGCCAGTACCCCGGACAGGGGCAATCAGCCCCAGCATTTT.

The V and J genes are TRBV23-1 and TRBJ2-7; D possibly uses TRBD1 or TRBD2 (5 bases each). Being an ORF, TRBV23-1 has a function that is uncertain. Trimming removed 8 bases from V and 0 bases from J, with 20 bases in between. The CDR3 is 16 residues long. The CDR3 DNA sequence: TGCGCCAGCTTAAGTCCGGGACGGAAGAGCTCCTACGAGCAGTACTTC. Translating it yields CASLSPGRKSSYEQYF.

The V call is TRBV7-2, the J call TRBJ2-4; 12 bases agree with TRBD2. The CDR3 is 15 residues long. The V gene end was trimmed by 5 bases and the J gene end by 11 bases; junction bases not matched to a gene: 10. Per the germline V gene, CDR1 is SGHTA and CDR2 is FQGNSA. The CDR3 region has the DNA TGTGCCAGCAGCCCGGAACGACTAGCGGGGGTGGTTCAGTACTTC. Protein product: CASSPERLAGVVQYF. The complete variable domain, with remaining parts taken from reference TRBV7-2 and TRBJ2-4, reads GAGVSQSPSNKVTEKGKDVELRCDPISGHTALYWYRQSLGQGLEFLIYFQGNSAPDKSGLPSDRFSAERTGGSVSTLTIQRTQQEDSAVYLCASSPERLAGVVQYFGAGTRLSVL.

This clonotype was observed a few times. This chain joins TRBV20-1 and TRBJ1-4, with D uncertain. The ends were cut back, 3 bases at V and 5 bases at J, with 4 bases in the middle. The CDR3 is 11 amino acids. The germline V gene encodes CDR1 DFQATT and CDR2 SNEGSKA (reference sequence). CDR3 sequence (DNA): TGCAGTGCTAGGAGGAATGAAAAACTGTTTTTT. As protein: CSARRNEKLFF.

The CDR3 spells CASSLAGVPTYEQYF. CDR3 in DNA: TGTGCCAGCAGCTTAGCGGGAGTCCCAACCTACGAGCAGTACTTC. The gene calls are TRBV7-8 and TRBJ2-7; TRBD2 is a possible D gene (5 bases). Germline assignment: CDR1 SGHVS and CDR2 FQNEAQ. The CDR3 totals 15 residues. Trimming removed 0 bases at V and 2 bases at J, with 11 bases between.

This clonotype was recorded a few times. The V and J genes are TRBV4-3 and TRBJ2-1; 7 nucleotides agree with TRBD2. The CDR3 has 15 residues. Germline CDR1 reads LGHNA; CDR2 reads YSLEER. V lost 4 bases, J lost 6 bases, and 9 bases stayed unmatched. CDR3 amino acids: CASSRGTGLGNEQFF. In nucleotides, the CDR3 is TGCGCCAGCAGCCGAGGAACAGGACTAGGCAATGAGCAGTTCTTC.

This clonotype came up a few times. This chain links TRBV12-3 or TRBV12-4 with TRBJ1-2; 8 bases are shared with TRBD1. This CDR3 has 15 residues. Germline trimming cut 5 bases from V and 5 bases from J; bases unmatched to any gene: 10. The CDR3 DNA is TGTGCCAGCAGTATTGCGGGGGACAGGTATTATGGCTACACCTTC. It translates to CASSIAGDRYYGYTF.

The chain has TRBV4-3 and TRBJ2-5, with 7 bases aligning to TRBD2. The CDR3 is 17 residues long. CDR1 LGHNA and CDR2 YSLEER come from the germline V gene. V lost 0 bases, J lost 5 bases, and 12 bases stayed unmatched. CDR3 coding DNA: TGCGCCAGCAGCCAAGATACTGCTAGCGGAGCGGGCGAGACCCAGTACTTC. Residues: CASSQDTASGAGETQYF.

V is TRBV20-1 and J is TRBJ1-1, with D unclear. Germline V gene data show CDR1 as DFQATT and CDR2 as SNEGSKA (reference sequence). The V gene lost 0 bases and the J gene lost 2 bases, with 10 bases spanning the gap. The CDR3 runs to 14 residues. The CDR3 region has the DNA TGCAGTGCTAGAGATCCATGGTCTAACACTGAAGCTTTCTTT. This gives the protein CSARDPWSNTEAFF.

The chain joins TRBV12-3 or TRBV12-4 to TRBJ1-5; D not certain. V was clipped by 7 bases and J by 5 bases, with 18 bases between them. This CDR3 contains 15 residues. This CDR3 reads CASNRYPGSDQPQHF. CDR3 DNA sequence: TGTGCCAGCAACCGTTATCCCGGGTCGGATCAGCCCCAGCATTTT.

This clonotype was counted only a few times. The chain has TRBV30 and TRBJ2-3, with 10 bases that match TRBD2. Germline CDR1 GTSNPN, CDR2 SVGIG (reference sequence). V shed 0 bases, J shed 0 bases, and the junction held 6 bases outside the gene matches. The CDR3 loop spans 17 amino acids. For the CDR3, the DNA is TGTGCCTGGAGTGTAAAGCGGGGGGGTGCTAGCACAGATACGCAGTATTTT. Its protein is CAWSVKRGGASTDTQYF. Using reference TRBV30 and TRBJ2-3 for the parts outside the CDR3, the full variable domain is SQTIHQWPATLVQPVGSPLSLECTVEGTSNPNLYWYRQAAGRGLQLLFYSVGIGQISSEVPQNLSASRPQDRQFILSSKKLLLSDSGFYLCAWSVKRGGASTDTQYFGPGTRLTVL.

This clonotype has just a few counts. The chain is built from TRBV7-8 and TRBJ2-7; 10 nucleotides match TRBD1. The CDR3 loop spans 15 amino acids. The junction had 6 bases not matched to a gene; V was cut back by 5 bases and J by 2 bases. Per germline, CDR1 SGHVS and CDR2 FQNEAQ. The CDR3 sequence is CASSRPGQGTYEQYF. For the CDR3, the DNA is TGTGCCAGCAGCCGTCCGGGACAGGGGACCTACGAGCAGTACTTC.

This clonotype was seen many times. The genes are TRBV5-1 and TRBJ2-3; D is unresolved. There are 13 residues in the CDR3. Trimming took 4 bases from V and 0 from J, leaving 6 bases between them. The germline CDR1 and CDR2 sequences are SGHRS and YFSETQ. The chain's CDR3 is CASSLISTDTQYF. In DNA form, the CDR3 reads TGCGCCAGCAGCCTGATTAGCACAGATACGCAGTATTTT.

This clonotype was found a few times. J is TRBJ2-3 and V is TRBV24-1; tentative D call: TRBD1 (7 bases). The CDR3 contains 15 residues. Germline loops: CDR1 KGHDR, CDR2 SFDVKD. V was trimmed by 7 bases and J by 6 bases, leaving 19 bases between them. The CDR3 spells CATRSRGASVDTQYF. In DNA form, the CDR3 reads TGTGCCACCAGGTCCAGGGGGGCTTCCGTGGATACGCAGTATTTT.

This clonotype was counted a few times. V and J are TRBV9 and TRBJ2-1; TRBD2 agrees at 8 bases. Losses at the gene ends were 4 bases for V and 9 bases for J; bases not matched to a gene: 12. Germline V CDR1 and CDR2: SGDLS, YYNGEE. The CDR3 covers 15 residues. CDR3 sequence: CASSPGGGLRAEQFF. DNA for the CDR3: TGTGCCAGCAGCCCCGGGGGGGGATTAAGGGCTGAGCAGTTCTTC.

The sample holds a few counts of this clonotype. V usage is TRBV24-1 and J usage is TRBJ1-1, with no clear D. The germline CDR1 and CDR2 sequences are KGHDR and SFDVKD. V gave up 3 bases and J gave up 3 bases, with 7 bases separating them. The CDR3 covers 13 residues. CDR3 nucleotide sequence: TGTGCCACCAGTGATGGTAGTCACACTGAAGCTTTCTTT. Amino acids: CATSDGSHTEAFF.